This T cell receptor (beta chain) is drawn from a study of persistence of HIV-infected CD4 T cells. On this clone: As yet, its antigen is unknown.

Anti-CD3/anti-CD28 beads served as a nonspecific positive control stimulus. Sorting selected CD4+ T cells upregulating both CD40 ligand and CD69. The CDR3 consists of 14 residues. J lost 7 bases, V lost 5 bases, and 11 bases had no gene match. Per germline, CDR1 SEHNR and CDR2 FQNEAQ (reference sequence). Sequencing used immunoSEQ version 4 in survey mode. The assay was immunoSEQ multiplex PCR, and TCRdb's table has in-frame clones only and misses some. The sample yields 35,000 to 50,000 clones, approximately 93% seen once. The sequence was collected from an adult man with HIV who was CMV-seropositive. The sample in question was CD4+ T cells sorted from PBMCs after 18-hour stimulation, obtained from a patient who received antiretroviral therapy. The V call is TRBV7-9, the J call TRBJ2-7; the match to TRBD2 covers 7 bases. The DNA for the CDR3 is TGTGCCAGCAGCCCTCGGCGGGGGAGGAGGGAGCAGTACTTC. It yields the protein CASSPRRGRREQYF.